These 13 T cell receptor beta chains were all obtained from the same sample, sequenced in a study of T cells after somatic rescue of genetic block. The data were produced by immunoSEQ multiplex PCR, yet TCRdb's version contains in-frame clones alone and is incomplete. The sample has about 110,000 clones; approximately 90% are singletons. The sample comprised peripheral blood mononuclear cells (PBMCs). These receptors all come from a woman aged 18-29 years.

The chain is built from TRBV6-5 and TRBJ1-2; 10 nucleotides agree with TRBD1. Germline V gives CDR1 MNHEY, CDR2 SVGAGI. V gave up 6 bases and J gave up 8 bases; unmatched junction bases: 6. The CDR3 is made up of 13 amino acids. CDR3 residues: CASSWGTGEGYTF. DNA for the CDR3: TGTGCCAGCAGCTGGGGGACAGGGGAGGGCTACACCTTC.

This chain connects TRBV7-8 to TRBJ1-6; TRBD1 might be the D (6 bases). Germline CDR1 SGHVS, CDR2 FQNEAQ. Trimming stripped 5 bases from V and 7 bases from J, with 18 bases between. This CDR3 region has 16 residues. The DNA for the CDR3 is TGTGCCAGCAGCCAACCACAGGGCCTAGGGAATTCACCCCTCCACTTT. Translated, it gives CASSQPQGLGNSPLHF.

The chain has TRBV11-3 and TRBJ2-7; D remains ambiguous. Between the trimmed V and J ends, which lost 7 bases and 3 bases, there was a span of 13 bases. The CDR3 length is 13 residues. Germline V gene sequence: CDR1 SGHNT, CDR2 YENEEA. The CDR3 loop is CASTQTGNYEQYF. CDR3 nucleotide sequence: TGTGCCAGCACCCAGACTGGAAACTACGAGCAGTACTTC.

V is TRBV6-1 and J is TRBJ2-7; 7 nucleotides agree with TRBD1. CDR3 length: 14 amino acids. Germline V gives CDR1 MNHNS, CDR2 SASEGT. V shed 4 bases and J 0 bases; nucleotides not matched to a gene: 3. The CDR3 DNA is TGTGCCAGCAGTGCCTGGGACAGCTCCTACGAGCAGTACTTC. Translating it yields CASSAWDSSYEQYF.

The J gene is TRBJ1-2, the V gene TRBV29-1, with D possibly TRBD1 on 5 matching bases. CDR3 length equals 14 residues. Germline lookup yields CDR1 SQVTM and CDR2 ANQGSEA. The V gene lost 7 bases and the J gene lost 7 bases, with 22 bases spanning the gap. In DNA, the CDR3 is TGCAGCGCGGACACGGCTGATATGTGGGCTGGCTACACCTTC. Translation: CSADTADMWAGYTF. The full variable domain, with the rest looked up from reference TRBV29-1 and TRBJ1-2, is SAVISQKPSRDICQRGTSLTIQCQVDSQVTMMFWYRQQPGQSLTLIATANQGSEATYESGFVIDKFPISRPNLTFSTLTVSNMSPEDSSIYLCSADTADMWAGYTFGSGTRLTVV.

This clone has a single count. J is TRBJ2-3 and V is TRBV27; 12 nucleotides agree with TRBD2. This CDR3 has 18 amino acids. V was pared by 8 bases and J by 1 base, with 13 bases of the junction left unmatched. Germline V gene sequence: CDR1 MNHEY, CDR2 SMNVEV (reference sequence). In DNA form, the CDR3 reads TGTGCCAGCTCCCATAGCGGACTAGCGGGGCCTCGCACAGATACGCAGTATTTT. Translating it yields CASSHSGLAGPRTDTQYF.

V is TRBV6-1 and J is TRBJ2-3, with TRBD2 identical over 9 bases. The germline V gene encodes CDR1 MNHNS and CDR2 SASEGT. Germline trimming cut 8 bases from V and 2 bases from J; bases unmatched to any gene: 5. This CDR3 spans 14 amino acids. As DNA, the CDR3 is TGTGCCAGCCGAGCGGGGGGACTCACAGATACGCAGTATTTT. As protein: CASRAGGLTDTQYF.

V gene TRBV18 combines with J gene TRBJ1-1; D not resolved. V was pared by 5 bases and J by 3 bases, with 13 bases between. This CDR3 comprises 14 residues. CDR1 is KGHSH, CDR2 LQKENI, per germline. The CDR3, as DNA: TGTGCCAGCTCAGAGATTGGCGAGGACACTGAAGCTTTCTTT. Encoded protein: CASSEIGEDTEAFF. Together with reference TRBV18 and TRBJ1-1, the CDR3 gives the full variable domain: NAGVMQNPRHLVRRRGQEARLRCSPMKGHSHVYWYRQLPEEGLKFMVYLQKENIIDESGMPKERFSAEFPKEGPSILRIQQVVRGDSAAYFCASSEIGEDTEAFFGQGTRLTVV.

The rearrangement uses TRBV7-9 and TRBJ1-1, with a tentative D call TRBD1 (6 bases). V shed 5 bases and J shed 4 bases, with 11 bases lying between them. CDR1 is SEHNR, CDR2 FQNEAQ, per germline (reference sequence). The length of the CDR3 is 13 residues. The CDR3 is CASSLQGGTEAFF. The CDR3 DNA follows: TGTGCCAGCAGCCTACAGGGCGGCACTGAAGCTTTCTTT. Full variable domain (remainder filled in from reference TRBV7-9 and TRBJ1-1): DTGVSQNPRHKITKRGQNVTFRCDPISEHNRLYWYRQTLGQGPEFLTYFQNEAQLEKSRLLSDRFSAERPKGSFSTLEIQRTEQGDSAMYLCASSLQGGTEAFFGQGTRLTVV.

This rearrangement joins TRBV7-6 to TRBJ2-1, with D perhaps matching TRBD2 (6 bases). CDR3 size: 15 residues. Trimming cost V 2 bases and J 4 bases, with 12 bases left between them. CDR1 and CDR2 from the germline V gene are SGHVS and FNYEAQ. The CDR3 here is CASSLSRGAYNEQFF. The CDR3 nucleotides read TGTGCCAGCAGCTTAAGTCGCGGGGCTTACAATGAGCAGTTCTTC.

The CDR3 is CASSQGPDMDTEAFF. CDR3 in DNA: TGCGCCAGCAGTCAGGGTCCCGATATGGACACTGAAGCTTTCTTT. The rearrangement joins TRBV5-1 to TRBJ1-1; D is possibly TRBD1 (5 bases). Germline assignment: CDR1 SGHRS and CDR2 YFSETQ. The CDR3 has 15 residues. The ends were cut back, 5 bases at V and 3 bases at J, with 17 bases in the middle.

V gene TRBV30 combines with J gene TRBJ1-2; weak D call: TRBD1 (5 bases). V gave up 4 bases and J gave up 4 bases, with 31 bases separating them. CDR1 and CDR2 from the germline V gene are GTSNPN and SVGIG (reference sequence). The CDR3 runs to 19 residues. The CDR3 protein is CAWIGLGMVERRGSYGYTF. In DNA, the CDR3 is TGTGCCTGGATCGGGTTGGGCATGGTGGAGAGGCGGGGGTCCTATGGCTACACCTTC.

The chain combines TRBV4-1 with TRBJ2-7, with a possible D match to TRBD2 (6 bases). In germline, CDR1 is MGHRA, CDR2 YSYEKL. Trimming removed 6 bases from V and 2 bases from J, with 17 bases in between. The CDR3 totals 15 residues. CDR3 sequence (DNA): TGCGCCAGCAGGCCGACTAGGGACGGTGCCTACGAGCAGTACTTC. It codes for CASRPTRDGAYEQYF.